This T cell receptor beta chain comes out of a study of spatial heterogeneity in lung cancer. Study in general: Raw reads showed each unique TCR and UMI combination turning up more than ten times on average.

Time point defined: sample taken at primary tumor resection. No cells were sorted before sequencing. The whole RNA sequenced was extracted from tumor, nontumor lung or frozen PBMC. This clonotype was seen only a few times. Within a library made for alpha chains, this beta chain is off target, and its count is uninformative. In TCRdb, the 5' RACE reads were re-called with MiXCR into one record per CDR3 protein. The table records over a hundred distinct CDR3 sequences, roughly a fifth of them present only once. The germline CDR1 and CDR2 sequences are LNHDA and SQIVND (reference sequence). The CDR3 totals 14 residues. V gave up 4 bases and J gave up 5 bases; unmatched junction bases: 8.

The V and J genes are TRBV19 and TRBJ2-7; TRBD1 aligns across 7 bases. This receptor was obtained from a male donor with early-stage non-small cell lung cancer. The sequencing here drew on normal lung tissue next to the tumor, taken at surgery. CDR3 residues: CASSKGAGFDEQYF. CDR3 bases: TGTGCCAGTAGTAAGGGGGCCGGCTTTGACGAGCAGTACTTC.